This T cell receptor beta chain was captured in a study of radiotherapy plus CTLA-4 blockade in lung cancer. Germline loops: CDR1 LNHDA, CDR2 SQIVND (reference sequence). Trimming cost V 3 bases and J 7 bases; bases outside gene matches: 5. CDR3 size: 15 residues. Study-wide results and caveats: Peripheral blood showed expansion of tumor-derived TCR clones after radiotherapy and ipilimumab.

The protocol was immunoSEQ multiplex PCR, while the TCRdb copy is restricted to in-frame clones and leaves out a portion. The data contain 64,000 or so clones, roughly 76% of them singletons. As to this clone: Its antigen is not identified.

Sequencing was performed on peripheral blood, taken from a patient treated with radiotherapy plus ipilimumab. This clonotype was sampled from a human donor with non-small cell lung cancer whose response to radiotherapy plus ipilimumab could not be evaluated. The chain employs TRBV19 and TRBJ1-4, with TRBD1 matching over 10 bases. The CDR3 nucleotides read TGTGCCAGTAGTATTATGGGACAGGGGTTTGAAAAACTGTTTTTT. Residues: CASSIMGQGFEKLFF.